This TCR beta chain was captured in a study of vaccination and CD4 T cells after COVID-19. This CDR3 spans 17 amino acids. Germline CDR1 and CDR2: SGHTA and FQGNSA. V shed 4 bases, J shed 0 bases, and the junction held 7 bases outside the gene matches. At the Johns Hopkins FTIC core, DNA taken from cultured CD4+ T cells was sequenced by way of the Oncomine TCR Beta short-read assay. One entry per CDR3 protein, called by TCRdb with MiXCR from the PCR reads. The sample holds roughly 22,000 distinct CDR3 sequences, over 25% seen once. Study findings and constraints: Post-vaccination, and not before, a median 86.3% of reactive clones appeared in convalescent patients.

This clonotype was counted a few times. Antigen: not known. Treatment indicated: roughly ten-day PBMC culture with coronavirus spike peptide pools or control peptides (ViraFEST assay). ViraFEST relied on peptide pools to expand antigen-specific T cells; the TCRs were sequenced afterward. The source material was cultured CD4+ T cells from blood. The gene calls are TRBV7-2 and TRBJ2-2; 8 bases fit TRBD2. This TCR was sampled from a human donor with COVID-19. This chain's CDR3 is CASSSPSGGANTGELFF. The CDR3 nucleotides are TGTGCCAGCAGCTCCCCCAGCGGGGGCGCGAACACCGGGGAGCTGTTTTTT.